These T cell receptor beta chains were read from a single sample in a study of blood T cells in healthy people across ages. Each CDR3 protein is one row after TCRdb ran MiXCR on the 5' RACE reads. The table records approximately 730,000 distinct CDR3 sequences, about 53% of them present only once. Source material: blood. The receptors here all came from a man older than 75 in good health. The CDR3 runs from the conserved cysteine through the conserved F or W. D genes are given only for firm matches. Expanded clones get a size class; other rows say once, few or many, or leave the size out.

CDR3 protein: CASSRLAGTTYEQYF
CDR3 DNA: TGTGCCAGCAGTAGACTAGCGGGGACAACCTACGAGCAGTACTTC
J gene: TRBJ2-7
CDR3 length: 15
clone size: few
V gene: TRBV13
D gene: TRBD2

CDR3 protein: CASSLAGTSNTGELFF
CDR3 DNA: TGTGCCAGCAGCCTTGCCGGGACCTCGAACACCGGGGAGCTGTTTTTT
J gene: TRBJ2-2
CDR3 length: 16
clone size: once
V gene: TRBV7-2
D gene: .

CDR3 protein: CASSYSRFNEQYF
CDR3 DNA: TGTGCCAGCAGTTACTCGAGATTTAACGAGCAGTACTTC
J gene: TRBJ2-7
CDR3 length: 13
clone size: few
V gene: TRBV6-5
D gene: .

CDR3 protein: CASSPRTPNTGAFF
CDR3 DNA: TGTGCCAGCAGCCCCCGGACACCGAACACTGGAGCTTTCTTT
J gene: TRBJ1-1
CDR3 length: 14
clone size: .
V gene: TRBV7-2
D gene: .

CDR3 protein: CASSSRASGSTDTQYF
CDR3 DNA: TGTGCCAGCAGTTCTCGGGCTAGCGGGAGCACAGATACGCAGTATTTT
J gene: TRBJ2-3
CDR3 length: 16
clone size: .
V gene: TRBV27
D gene: TRBD2

CDR3 protein: CASSHDRSTQYF
CDR3 DNA: TGTGCCAGCAGTCATGACAGGAGTACGCAGTATTTT
J gene: TRBJ2-3
CDR3 length: 12
clone size: .
V gene: TRBV7-3
D gene: .

CDR3 protein: CASSLDRDITDTQYF
CDR3 DNA: TGTGCCAGCAGCCTGGACAGGGATATCACAGATACGCAGTATTTT
J gene: TRBJ2-3
CDR3 length: 15
clone size: .
V gene: TRBV7-8
D gene: TRBD1

CDR3 protein: CASSLALSGGQETQYF
CDR3 DNA: TGTGCCAGCAGCTTGGCCCTCTCGGGGGGTCAAGAGACCCAGTACTTC
J gene: TRBJ2-5
CDR3 length: 16
clone size: .
V gene: TRBV5-5
D gene: TRBD2

CDR3 protein: CASSFVGGKDEQFF
CDR3 DNA: TGTGCCAGCAGCTTCGTCGGTGGGAAAGATGAGCAGTTCTTC
J gene: TRBJ2-1
CDR3 length: 14
clone size: few
V gene: TRBV11-1
D gene: .

CDR3 protein: CSAGGRTGVGEQYF
CDR3 DNA: TGCAGTGCAGGCGGGCGAACAGGGGTCGGCGAGCAGTACTTC
J gene: TRBJ2-7
CDR3 length: 14
clone size: .
V gene: TRBV20-1
D gene: TRBD1

CDR3 protein: CASGELQGGTEAFF
CDR3 DNA: TGTGCCAGCGGTGAACTTCAGGGGGGCACTGAAGCTTTCTTT
J gene: TRBJ1-1
CDR3 length: 14
clone size: .
V gene: TRBV6-1
D gene: TRBD1

CDR3 protein: CASSSPGTSGSRLNYEQYF
CDR3 DNA: TGTGCCAGCAGCTCCCCCGGGACTAGCGGGAGTAGATTGAACTACGAGCAGTACTTC
J gene: TRBJ2-7
CDR3 length: 19
clone size: .
V gene: TRBV7-2
D gene: TRBD2

CDR3 protein: CASSKFWGGLLPTYEQYF
CDR3 DNA: TGTGCCAGCAGCAAATTTTGGGGGGGGCTCCTCCCAACCTACGAGCAGTACTTC
J gene: TRBJ2-7
CDR3 length: 18
clone size: .
V gene: TRBV21-1
D gene: .

CDR3 protein: CSGRQGVYNEQFF
CDR3 DNA: TGCAGCGGAAGACAGGGTGTATACAATGAGCAGTTCTTC
J gene: TRBJ2-1
CDR3 length: 13
clone size: .
V gene: TRBV29-1
D gene: TRBD1

CDR3 protein: CASSKQGTGANVLTF
CDR3 DNA: TGTGCCAGCAGCAAACAGGGTACCGGGGCCAACGTCCTGACTTTC
J gene: TRBJ2-6
CDR3 length: 15
clone size: .
V gene: TRBV7-8
D gene: .

CDR3 protein: CSARDRGQGGYTF
CDR3 DNA: TGCAGTGCTCGGGACAGGGGGCAGGGGGGCTACACCTTC
J gene: TRBJ1-2
CDR3 length: 13
clone size: .
V gene: TRBV20-1
D gene: TRBD1

CDR3 protein: CASSHYTGLFGGETQYF
CDR3 DNA: TGTGCCAGCAGTCATTATACGGGACTCTTTGGGGGAGAGACCCAGTACTTC
J gene: TRBJ2-5
CDR3 length: 17
clone size: .
V gene: TRBV27
D gene: .

CDR3 protein: CASSQGVFRTSRIDEQFF
CDR3 DNA: TGCGCCAGCAGCCAAGGGGTGTTCCGGACTAGCCGGATCGATGAGCAGTTCTTC
J gene: TRBJ2-1
CDR3 length: 18
clone size: few
V gene: TRBV4-1
D gene: TRBD2

CDR3 protein: CASSPQRTGYEQYF
CDR3 DNA: TGTGCCAGCAGCCCTCAGCGGACCGGCTACGAGCAGTACTTC
J gene: TRBJ2-7
CDR3 length: 14
clone size: .
V gene: TRBV9
D gene: .

CDR3 protein: CASSETSGRAQEQFF
CDR3 DNA: TGTGCCAGCAGTGAAACTAGCGGGAGGGCCCAGGAGCAGTTCTTC
J gene: TRBJ2-1
CDR3 length: 15
clone size: .
V gene: TRBV2
D gene: TRBD2